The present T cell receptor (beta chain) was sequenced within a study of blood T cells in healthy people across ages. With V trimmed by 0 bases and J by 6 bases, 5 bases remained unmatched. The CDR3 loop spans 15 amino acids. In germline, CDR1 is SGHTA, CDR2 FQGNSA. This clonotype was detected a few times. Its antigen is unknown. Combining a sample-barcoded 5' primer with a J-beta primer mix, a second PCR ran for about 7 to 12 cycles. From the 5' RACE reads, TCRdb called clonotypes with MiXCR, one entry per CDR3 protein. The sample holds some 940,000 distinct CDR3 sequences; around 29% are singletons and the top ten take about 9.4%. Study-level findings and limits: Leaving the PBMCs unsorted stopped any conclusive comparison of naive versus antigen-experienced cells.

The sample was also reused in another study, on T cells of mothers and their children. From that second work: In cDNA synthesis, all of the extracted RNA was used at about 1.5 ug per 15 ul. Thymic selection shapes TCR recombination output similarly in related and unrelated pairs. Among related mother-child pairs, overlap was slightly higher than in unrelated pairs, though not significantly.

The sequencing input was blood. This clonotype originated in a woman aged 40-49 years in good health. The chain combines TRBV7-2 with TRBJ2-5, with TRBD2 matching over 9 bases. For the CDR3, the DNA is TGTGCCAGCAGCTTAGCCAGCGGGGGGCCCAAGACCCAGTACTTC. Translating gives CASSLASGGPKTQYF.